This T cell receptor beta chain comes out of a study of regulatory dendritic cells for organ transplantation. The table lists this clone with a few counts. The target antigen is unknown. Allogeneic regulatory or mature dendritic cells were co-cultured for less than six days with CFSE-labeled sorted T cells at 1:10. Sequencing was performed with immunoSEQ multiplex PCR; in TCRdb, only in-frame clones are kept and a portion is missing. The data show 7,500 to 8,500 clones, less than 75% seen once. The specimen sequenced was memory CD4+ T cells from blood cultured with dendritic cells. Specified subset: CD45RO+ memory T cells. The sequence was obtained from a human donor in good health.

Here the CDR3 DNA reads TGTGCCTGCCAGGGGGCGGGCACTACTAATGAAAAACTGTTTTTT. Amino acids: CACQGAGTTNEKLFF. This chain connects TRBV28 to TRBJ1-4, with TRBD1 matching over 8 bases. The trim removed 11 bases at V and 2 bases at J, leaving 10 bases unmatched. This CDR3 region has 15 residues. Germline V lookup: CDR1 MDHEN, CDR2 SYDVKM.